A single sample gave rise to the 31 T cell receptor beta chains below, sequenced in a study of glioma-infiltrating T cells after dendritic cell vaccination. Some clones are missing from TCRdb's copy, which holds only in-frame ones; the method was immunoSEQ multiplex PCR. The sample comprises over 55,000 clones, around 81% of which are singletons, and 6.5% to 10% rests with the top ten. Sequenced material: blood, taken before dendritic cell vaccination. These receptors were collected from a human donor with glioblastoma.

Regarding this clone: This specimen includes other DNA sequences encoding the same CDR3. This chain connects TRBV5-1 to TRBJ1-5, with TRBD1 as a possible D gene (6 bases). In germline, CDR1 is SGHRS, CDR2 YFSETQ. The CDR3 runs 15 residues. Trimming removed 0 bases at V and 0 bases at J, with 7 bases between. Written as DNA, the CDR3 is TGCGCCAGCAGCTTGGAGGGGGTTAGCAATCAGCCCCAGCATTTT. It translates to CASSLEGVSNQPQHF. Full variable domain (rest looked up from reference TRBV5-1 and TRBJ1-5): KAGVTQTPRYLIKTRGQQVTLSCSPISGHRSVSWYQQTPGQGLQFLFEYFSETQRNKGNFPGRFSGRQFSNSRSEMNVSTLELGDSALYLCASSLEGVSNQPQHFGDGTRLSIL.

The V and J genes are TRBV11-3 and TRBJ2-3; 7 positions agree with TRBD2. The V gene's germline CDR1 is SGHNT and CDR2 YENEEA. The CDR3 consists of 15 residues. J gave up 1 base and V 3 bases, and 4 bases lay outside the gene matches. The CDR3 sequence: CASSFRGEGTDTQYF. CDR3 nucleotide sequence: TGTGCCAGCAGCTTTCGGGGGGAGGGCACAGATACGCAGTATTTT.

V is TRBV5-1 and J is TRBJ1-4; a possible D gene is TRBD1 (5 bases). Germline CDR1 is SGHRS and CDR2 is YFSETQ. The length of the CDR3 is 15 residues. The V and J ends lost 1 base and 4 bases respectively, with 11 bases between them. The CDR3 loop is CASSLSGDGNEKLFF. In DNA, the CDR3 is TGCGCCAGCAGCTTGTCGGGGGACGGTAATGAAAAACTGTTTTTT.

J is TRBJ2-1 and V is TRBV30; 7 bases map to TRBD2. CDR1 is GTSNPN and CDR2 is SVGIG in the germline V gene (reference sequence). The CDR3 totals 16 residues. The trim removed 3 bases at V and 6 bases at J, leaving 14 bases unmatched. CDR3 DNA: TGTGCCTGGAGCCTTGGGGGGGAAGGGGTTAGCAATGAGCAGTTCTTC. This encodes CAWSLGGEGVSNEQFF.

J is TRBJ2-5 and V is TRBV7-9, with TRBD2 as a possible D gene (5 bases). The DNA matches TRBJ2-7 better at its end, which makes the J call doubtful. Germline V gene data show CDR1 as SEHNR and CDR2 as FQNEAQ (reference sequence). The CDR3 has 15 amino acids. The DNA for the CDR3 is TGTGCCAGCACATTGCATGCCGGGGAATCCTACGAGCAGTACTTC. This translates into CASTLHAGESYEQYF.

The CDR3 protein is CASSSSGTGGYGYTF. The CDR3 DNA reads TGTGCCAGCAGCTCCTCCGGGACAGGGGGATATGGCTACACCTTC. The chain is built from TRBV7-3 and TRBJ1-2; 11 bases are shared with TRBD1. Germline-derived CDR1 and CDR2 are SGHTA and FQGTGA. This CDR3 has 15 residues. V shed 4 bases and J 5 bases; nucleotides not matched to a gene: 6. The complete variable domain, with remaining parts taken from reference TRBV7-3 and TRBJ1-2, reads GAGVSQTPSNKVTEKGKYVELRCDPISGHTALYWYRQSLGQGPEFLIYFQGTGAADDSGLPNDRFFAVRPEGSVSTLKIQRTERGDSAVYLCASSSSGTGGYGYTFGSGTRLTVV.

This clone was observed once. The chain couples TRBV30 to TRBJ2-2; the match to TRBD2 covers 10 bases. Trimming removed 5 bases from V and 5 bases from J; junction bases left unmatched: 11. Germline V gene sequence: CDR1 GTSNPN, CDR2 SVGIG (reference sequence). The CDR3 has 16 residues. The CDR3 coding sequence is TGTGCCTGGGGAAGCGGGGGGGCCGGTTGGACCGGGGAGCTGTTTTTT. Translated: CAWGSGGAGWTGELFF.

The gene calls are TRBV19 and TRBJ1-1, with D perhaps matching TRBD1 (6 bases). Trimming shortened V by 4 bases and J by 1 base, and 10 bases separated the two germline ends. Germline CDR1 reads LNHDA; CDR2 reads SQIVND (reference sequence). The CDR3 length is 14 residues. DNA for the CDR3: TGTGCCAGTAGTACACAGGGACCGAACACTGAAGCTTTCTTT. Protein sequence: CASSTQGPNTEAFF.

For the CDR3, the DNA is TGCGCCAGCAGCTTGCGACTAGCGGGGGAAACCTACGAGCAGTACTTC. Residues: CASSLRLAGETYEQYF. The chain uses TRBV5-1 and TRBJ2-7, with 12 bases lining up with TRBD2. The CDR3 length is 16 residues. The trim removed 1 base at V and 2 bases at J, leaving 4 bases unmatched. Per the germline V gene, CDR1 is SGHRS and CDR2 is YFSETQ. Full variable domain (remainder filled in from reference TRBV5-1 and TRBJ2-7): KAGVTQTPRYLIKTRGQQVTLSCSPISGHRSVSWYQQTPGQGLQFLFEYFSETQRNKGNFPGRFSGRQFSNSRSEMNVSTLELGDSALYLCASSLRLAGETYEQYFGPGTRLTVT.

The chain is built from TRBV6-5 and TRBJ1-4; possibly TRBD1 for D (5 bases). The CDR3 covers 14 residues. Germline-derived CDR1 and CDR2 are MNHEY and SVGAGI. V was trimmed by 4 bases and J by 7 bases, leaving 13 bases between them. CDR3 in amino acids: CASSSPDSSEKLFF. The CDR3 DNA reads TGTGCCAGCAGTTCGCCCGACAGTAGTGAAAAACTGTTTTTT.

The V call is TRBV15, the J call TRBJ2-7; no reliable D call. Germline V lookup: CDR1 LNHNV, CDR2 YYDKDF (reference sequence). The CDR3 runs 13 residues. V was pared by 2 bases and J by 5 bases, with 10 bases between. CDR3 DNA sequence: TGTGCCACCAGCAGACTTTACACCCACGAGCAGTACTTC. It codes for CATSRLYTHEQYF.

The chain carries TRBV29-1 and TRBJ2-1; D is uncertain. The V gene's germline CDR1 is SQVTM and CDR2 ANQGSEA. The CDR3 covers 11 residues. With 3 bases removed from V and 7 bases from J, the gap between germline ends came to 7 bases. The CDR3 here is CSVDRGNEQFF. Here the CDR3 DNA reads TGCAGCGTTGATAGAGGTAATGAGCAGTTCTTC.

The J gene is TRBJ2-7, the V gene TRBV10-2; D possibly corresponds to TRBD2 (6 bases). Trimming pared 8 bases from V and 6 bases from J, leaving 17 bases between. Germline loops: CDR1 WSHSY, CDR2 SAAADI. This CDR3 is 13 amino acids long. CDR3 residues: CASAGTPGTEQYF. The CDR3 region has the DNA TGCGCCAGCGCGGGGACGCCGGGCACCGAGCAGTACTTC.

The chain links TRBV7-2 to TRBJ1-2; a possible D gene is TRBD1 (5 bases). CDR3 length: 14 residues. Looked up from germline, CDR1 is SGHTA and CDR2 is FQGNSA. Trimming removed 5 bases at V and 7 bases at J, with 17 bases between. The CDR3 loop reads CASSPRGGSAGYTF. CDR3 nucleotides: TGTGCCAGCAGCCCCCGGGGGGGGAGCGCTGGCTACACCTTC.

The chain employs TRBV29-1 and TRBJ2-5, with TRBD1 identical over 7 bases. Germline-derived CDR1 and CDR2 are SQVTM and ANQGSEA. Trimming removed 7 bases from V and 4 bases from J; junction bases left unmatched: 6. The CDR3 has 12 amino acids. CDR3 sequence: CSGGGGLETQYF. CDR3 nucleotide sequence: TGCAGCGGAGGGGGCGGTCTAGAGACCCAGTACTTC.

The J gene is TRBJ1-2, the V gene TRBV7-2, with 10 nucleotides matching TRBD1. Trimming removed 5 bases from V and 4 bases from J; junction bases left unmatched: 16. Germline V gene sequence: CDR1 SGHTA, CDR2 FQGNSA. This CDR3 has 18 residues. This CDR3 reads CASSAIKMTGGLIYGYTF. The DNA of the CDR3 is TGTGCCAGCAGCGCAATTAAGATGACAGGGGGCTTAATCTATGGCTACACCTTC.

The chain is built from TRBV6-6 and TRBJ1-5, with 10 bases lining up with TRBD1. This CDR3 has 15 amino acids. Looked up from germline, CDR1 is MNHNY and CDR2 is SVGAGI (reference sequence). V was pared by 4 bases and J by 5 bases, with 5 bases of the junction left unmatched. CDR3 region: CASSFGQGVDQPQHF. As DNA, the CDR3 is TGTGCCAGCAGTTTCGGACAGGGGGTAGATCAGCCCCAGCATTTT.

This chain uses TRBV7-2 with TRBJ1-3, with D uncertain. The CDR3 totals 14 residues. CDR1 and CDR2 (germline): SGHTA, FQGNSA. V dropped 1 base and J dropped 2 bases, with 6 bases sitting between them. The CDR3 here is CASSLGYTGNTIYF. The CDR3 region has the DNA TGTGCCAGCAGCTTAGGTTATACTGGAAACACCATATATTTT.

The chain is built from TRBV6-5 and TRBJ1-1, with TRBD1 as a possible D gene (6 bases). The CDR3 has 12 amino acids. V lost 6 bases and J lost 11, with 16 bases in between. Per germline, CDR1 MNHEY and CDR2 SVGAGI. The CDR3, as DNA: TGTGCCAGCAGCCGCTCAGGGGTGACGGCTTTCTTT. It codes for CASSRSGVTAFF.

The chain joins TRBV7-2 to TRBJ2-7; 9 bases map to TRBD1. CDR1 is SGHTA, CDR2 FQGNSA, per germline. This CDR3 region has 14 residues. Trimming removed 2 bases from V and 4 bases from J; junction bases left unmatched: 3. CDR3 loop: CASSLLQGAYEQYF. CDR3 in DNA: TGTGCCAGCAGCTTACTACAGGGGGCATACGAGCAGTACTTC.

This chain joins TRBV30 and TRBJ2-1; 7 bases align to TRBD2. Germline trimming cut 0 bases from V and 8 bases from J; bases unmatched to any gene: 16. Germline values: CDR1 GTSNPN, CDR2 SVGIG (reference sequence). This CDR3 region has 17 residues. CDR3 nucleotides: TGTGCCTGGAGTGTAGGAGGTAGCGGGTTCCGGGGGGATGAGCAGTTCTTC. Translating gives CAWSVGGSGFRGDEQFF.

The CDR3 spells CASSSTGVGGYTF. The CDR3 DNA sequence: TGTGCCAGCAGTTCGACAGGGGTAGGAGGCTACACCTTC. This chain uses TRBV6-5 with TRBJ1-2; 8 nucleotides agree with TRBD1. CDR1 is MNHEY and CDR2 is SVGAGI in the germline V gene. This CDR3 is built from 13 residues. The V and J ends lost 4 bases and 8 bases, in that order; junction bases with no gene match: 6.

The V gene is TRBV16, the J gene TRBJ2-6; D call uncertain. The germline V gene has CDR1 KGHSY and CDR2 FQNENV. Trimming removed 2 bases from V and 2 bases from J, with 10 bases in between. The CDR3 contains 16 residues. CDR3 protein: CASSQQVAAGANVLTF. CDR3 DNA: TGTGCCAGCAGCCAACAGGTGGCAGCTGGGGCCAACGTCCTGACTTTC.

The gene calls are TRBV30 and TRBJ1-3; D remains unclear. CDR1 and CDR2 from the germline V gene are GTSNPN and SVGIG (reference sequence). The V end lost 2 bases, the J end lost 1 base, and 12 bases lay between the germline ends. The CDR3 runs 15 residues. The CDR3 protein is CAWSPVVSSGNTIYF. The CDR3, as DNA: TGTGCCTGGAGTCCAGTGGTGTCTTCTGGAAACACCATATATTTT.

The chain combines TRBV6-1 with TRBJ2-2; D not resolved. Deletions cut 2 bases from V and 2 bases from J, with 6 bases between. CDR3 length equals 14 residues. Germline lookup yields CDR1 MNHNS and CDR2 SASEGT. This chain's CDR3 is CASSERGNTGELFF. The CDR3 bases are TGTGCCAGCAGTGAACGTGGCAACACCGGGGAGCTGTTTTTT.

In its sample, this clone was seen once. The chain couples TRBV9 to TRBJ1-1, with D possibly being TRBD1 (6 bases). V was trimmed by 4 bases and J by 3 bases, leaving 10 bases between them. Germline CDR1 SGDLS, CDR2 YYNGEE. The CDR3 is 13 residues long. CDR3 DNA sequence: TGTGCCAGCAGCCTACAGGGTGACACTGAAGCTTTCTTT. The encoded protein is CASSLQGDTEAFF.

This sequence joins TRBV2 and TRBJ1-3, with TRBD1 matching over 7 bases. This CDR3 comprises 15 residues. The V gene end was trimmed by 6 bases and the J gene end by 2 bases; junction bases not matched to a gene: 7. The germline gives CDR1 SNHLY, CDR2 FYNNEI. This CDR3 reads CASSDQGGAGNTIYF. In DNA form, the CDR3 reads TGTGCCAGCAGCGATCAGGGGGGCGCTGGAAACACCATATATTTT.

This clone showed up just once. The J gene is TRBJ2-2, the V gene TRBV5-1; TRBD2 might be the D (6 bases). Looked up from germline, CDR1 is SGHRS and CDR2 is YFSETQ. The CDR3 is 15 amino acids. Trimming removed 0 bases from V and 7 bases from J, with 13 bases in between. As DNA, the CDR3 is TGCGCCAGCAGCTTGGCGCGGAGCGGGCTCGGGGAGCTGTTTTTT. It is translated as CASSLARSGLGELFF.

The rearrangement joins TRBV5-1 to TRBJ1-3; no firm D call. Per the germline V gene, CDR1 is SGHRS and CDR2 is YFSETQ. Between the trimmed V and J ends, which lost 5 bases and 0 bases, there was a span of 9 bases. The CDR3 is 14 residues long. The CDR3 loop reads CASRSSVSGNTIYF. The CDR3 coding sequence is TGCGCCAGCAGGTCATCGGTCTCTGGAAACACCATATATTTT. Using reference TRBV5-1 and TRBJ1-3 for the parts outside the CDR3, the full variable domain is KAGVTQTPRYLIKTRGQQVTLSCSPISGHRSVSWYQQTPGQGLQFLFEYFSETQRNKGNFPGRFSGRQFSNSRSEMNVSTLELGDSALYLCASRSSVSGNTIYFGEGSWLTVV.

This rearrangement joins TRBV5-6 to TRBJ1-4, with D possibly being TRBD1 (6 bases). The CDR3 has 17 residues. The germline V gene encodes CDR1 SGHDT and CDR2 YYEEEE. Trimming removed 2 bases at V and 2 bases at J, with 16 bases between. The CDR3 reads CASSFGAGRGTNEKLFF. The CDR3 DNA follows: TGTGCCAGCAGCTTTGGTGCAGGGAGGGGGACTAATGAAAAACTGTTTTTT.

The chain has TRBV6-1 and TRBJ2-1; 7 bases agree with TRBD1. The germline CDR1 and CDR2 sequences are MNHNS and SASEGT. CDR3 size: 14 residues. The ends lost 8 bases at V and 5 bases at J; junction bases unmatched: 9. CDR3 protein: CASRYGDSNNEQFF. DNA of the CDR3: TGTGCCAGCCGCTATGGGGACAGCAACAATGAGCAGTTCTTC.